This T cell receptor (beta chain) was identified during a study of T cells expressing NK-cell markers. Study information: Sequenced donors, eight in total, included seven who were HCMV-seropositive and one who was seronegative. Study findings and constraints: Six donors carried dominant NKG2C+ clonotypes that made up roughly 1.0-8% of their CD8+ T cells.

It was by 5'RACE template switching with UMIs that TCR beta cDNA was made. TCRdb re-called the 5' RACE reads and gives one entry per CDR3 protein, without DNA. This sample contains about 380,000 distinct CDR3 sequences. Worth noting for this clonotype: Its matching antigen is unknown.

Sequenced input: blood T cells: a sorted CD56 or NKG2C T cell subset, CD4+ or CD8+ T cells, or bulk PBMC T cells (not recorded which). This receptor was obtained from a man aged 18-69 years in good health.

CDR3 sequence reads: CASSLALGPEFGETQYF. This chain joins TRBV7-9 and TRBJ2-5. Germline V gene sequence: CDR1 SEHNR, CDR2 FQNEAQ (reference sequence). The CDR3 is made up of 17 amino acids.